A selection of T cell receptor beta chains follows, all from one sample in a study of OX40 agonist ivuxolimab in advanced cancers. The table came from immunoSEQ multiplex PCR; TCRdb's copy has only in-frame clones and leaves some out. The table includes about 34,000 clones, roughly 80% detected once. This specimen consisted of CD4+ or CD8+ T cells sorted from blood, obtained in a trial of the OX40 agonist ivuxolimab. The origin of the receptors is an adult with an advanced solid tumor such as melanoma, head and neck, liver or kidney cancer. Both conserved end residues are part of each CDR3. Each record gives: V gene, CDR3 length, clone size, D gene, J gene, CDR3 protein, CDR3 DNA. The D gene is left open where the match is weak. Rows may omit the clone size; those that give it use once, few, many or a size class.

V gene: TRBV18; CDR3 length: 12; clone size: NA; D gene: NA; J gene: TRBJ2-7; CDR3 protein: CASSPGLAEQYF; CDR3 DNA: TGTGCCAGCTCACCCGGGTTGGCCGAGCAGTACTTC
V gene: TRBV19; CDR3 length: 16; clone size: NA; D gene: TRBD2; J gene: TRBJ2-2; CDR3 protein: CASSITASGNTGELFF; CDR3 DNA: TGTGCCAGTAGTATAACAGCTAGCGGGAACACCGGGGAGCTGTTTTTT
V gene: TRBV9; CDR3 length: 15; clone size: NA; D gene: NA; J gene: TRBJ2-7; CDR3 protein: CASSLKWDGPYEQYF; CDR3 DNA: TGTGCCAGCAGCCTTAAATGGGACGGACCCTACGAGCAGTACTTC
V gene: TRBV27; CDR3 length: 16; clone size: once; D gene: NA; J gene: TRBJ2-1; CDR3 protein: CASSPIPDRPDNEQFF; CDR3 DNA: TGTGCCAGCAGCCCAATCCCCGACAGACCTGACAATGAGCAGTTCTTC
V gene: TRBV28; CDR3 length: 12; clone size: NA; D gene: NA; J gene: TRBJ2-7; CDR3 protein: CASRQATYEQYF; CDR3 DNA: TGTGCCAGCAGACAGGCCACCTACGAGCAGTACTTC
V gene: TRBV7-9; CDR3 length: 14; clone size: NA; D gene: TRBD1; J gene: TRBJ1-6; CDR3 protein: CASSTGQGGSPLHF; CDR3 DNA: TGTGCCAGCAGCACTGGACAGGGGGGTTCACCCCTCCACTTT
V gene: TRBV7-2; CDR3 length: 13; clone size: large; D gene: TRBD2; J gene: TRBJ2-7; CDR3 protein: CASSSGGAYEQYF; CDR3 DNA: TGTGCCAGCTCTAGCGGGGGGGCCTACGAGCAGTACTTC
V gene: TRBV6-5; CDR3 length: 13; clone size: NA; D gene: TRBD1; J gene: TRBJ2-1; CDR3 protein: CASRQGRYNEQFF; CDR3 DNA: TGTGCCTCAAGACAGGGACGTTACAATGAGCAGTTCTTC
V gene: TRBV7-3; CDR3 length: 18; clone size: NA; D gene: NA; J gene: TRBJ2-3; CDR3 protein: CASSLQAGGLRSGNAQYF; CDR3 DNA: TGTGCCAGCAGCTTGCAGGCTGGTGGGTTACGGTCGGGTAACGCGCAGTATTTT
V gene: TRBV18; CDR3 length: 15; clone size: NA; D gene: NA; J gene: TRBJ2-5; CDR3 protein: CASSPLGVRGETQYF; CDR3 DNA: TGTGCCAGCTCACCTCTAGGGGTCAGGGGAGAGACCCAGTACTTC
V gene: TRBV5-8; CDR3 length: 15; clone size: NA; D gene: TRBD1; J gene: TRBJ1-4; CDR3 protein: CASSGTGQENEKLFF; CDR3 DNA: TGTGCCAGCAGCGGAACCGGACAGGAGAATGAAAAACTGTTTTTT
V gene: TRBV27; CDR3 length: 14; clone size: NA; D gene: NA; J gene: TRBJ1-1; CDR3 protein: CASSGRTFNTEAFF; CDR3 DNA: TGTGCCAGCAGCGGACGGACGTTTAACACTGAAGCTTTCTTT
V gene: TRBV7-3; CDR3 length: 14; clone size: NA; D gene: NA; J gene: TRBJ2-3; CDR3 protein: CASSLLQGQDTQYF; CDR3 DNA: TGTGCCAGCAGCTTGCTACAGGGTCAAGATACGCAGTATTTT
V gene: TRBV7-2; CDR3 length: 14; clone size: NA; D gene: NA; J gene: TRBJ1-2; CDR3 protein: CASSLREGQGGYTF; CDR3 DNA: TGTGCCAGCAGCTTAAGGGAGGGGCAGGGAGGATACACCTTC
V gene: TRBV6-1; CDR3 length: 15; clone size: medium-sized; D gene: TRBD1; J gene: TRBJ1-6; CDR3 protein: CASRRSQGASSPLHF; CDR3 DNA: TGTGCCAGCAGGCGGAGTCAGGGGGCCAGCTCACCCCTCCACTTT
V gene: TRBV30; CDR3 length: 13; clone size: NA; D gene: TRBD1; J gene: TRBJ1-2; CDR3 protein: CAWKTGGFYGYTF; CDR3 DNA: TGTGCCTGGAAGACAGGGGGCTTTTATGGCTACACCTTC
V gene: TRBV7-2; CDR3 length: 15; clone size: NA; D gene: NA; J gene: TRBJ1-5; CDR3 protein: CASSLAADRHQPQHF; CDR3 DNA: TGTGCCAGCAGCTTAGCGGCGGACAGACATCAGCCCCAGCATTTT
V gene: TRBV29-1; CDR3 length: 15; clone size: NA; D gene: NA; J gene: TRBJ2-3; CDR3 protein: CSLRAASSTTDTQYF; CDR3 DNA: TGCAGCCTGAGGGCAGCCTCCTCCACCACGGATACGCAGTATTTT
V gene: TRBV7-2; CDR3 length: 13; clone size: NA; D gene: NA; J gene: TRBJ1-2; CDR3 protein: CASSRTVTYGYTF; CDR3 DNA: TGTGCCAGCAGTCGGACAGTGACCTATGGCTACACCTTC
V gene: TRBV2; CDR3 length: 14; clone size: few; D gene: NA; J gene: TRBJ2-1; CDR3 protein: CASSEGWARNEQFF; CDR3 DNA: TGTGCCAGCAGTGAGGGGTGGGCTAGGAATGAGCAGTTCTTC
V gene: TRBV5-4; CDR3 length: 14; clone size: once; D gene: NA; J gene: TRBJ1-2; CDR3 protein: CASSLVGELGGYTF; CDR3 DNA: TGTGCCAGCAGCTTGGTGGGAGAATTGGGAGGCTACACCTTC
V gene: TRBV15; CDR3 length: 13; clone size: NA; D gene: NA; J gene: TRBJ1-5; CDR3 protein: CATSVGGWRPQHF; CDR3 DNA: TGTGCCACCAGCGTCGGGGGTTGGCGGCCCCAGCATTTT
V gene: TRBV11-3; CDR3 length: 13; clone size: NA; D gene: NA; J gene: TRBJ2-7; CDR3 protein: CASSLYTGVEQYF; CDR3 DNA: TGTGCCAGCAGCTTATACACTGGGGTCGAGCAGTACTTC
V gene: TRBV19; CDR3 length: 16; clone size: NA; D gene: TRBD2; J gene: TRBJ2-7; CDR3 protein: CASSGTGTKPTYEQYF; CDR3 DNA: TGTGCCAGTAGCGGGACCGGGACTAAGCCGACCTACGAGCAGTACTTC
V gene: TRBV7-2; CDR3 length: 15; clone size: NA; D gene: NA; J gene: TRBJ1-5; CDR3 protein: CASSLVSSRNQPQHF; CDR3 DNA: TGTGCCAGCAGCTTAGTTTCCAGCCGCAATCAGCCCCAGCATTTT
V gene: TRBV6-6; CDR3 length: 13; clone size: NA; D gene: TRBD1; J gene: TRBJ1-1; CDR3 protein: CASTLQGITEAFF; CDR3 DNA: TGTGCCAGCACCTTACAGGGGATCACTGAAGCTTTCTTT
V gene: TRBV28; CDR3 length: 16; clone size: NA; D gene: NA; J gene: TRBJ1-2; CDR3 protein: CASSNPQVQAGYGYTF; CDR3 DNA: TGTGCCAGCAGTAACCCGCAAGTGCAGGCGGGGTATGGCTACACCTTC
V gene: TRBV29-1; CDR3 length: 16; clone size: NA; D gene: TRBD2; J gene: TRBJ2-4; CDR3 protein: CSVVGEGRDGENIQYF; CDR3 DNA: TGCAGCGTTGTGGGGGAGGGGCGGGATGGCGAAAACATTCAGTACTTC
V gene: TRBV5-5; CDR3 length: 16; clone size: NA; D gene: TRBD1; J gene: TRBJ2-1; CDR3 protein: CASRRGTGGLGTEQFF; CDR3 DNA: TGTGCCAGCAGACGGGGGACAGGAGGCTTAGGAACTGAGCAGTTCTTC
V gene: TRBV5-4; CDR3 length: 14; clone size: NA; D gene: TRBD1; J gene: TRBJ1-2; CDR3 protein: CASSFGQGEYGYTF; CDR3 DNA: TGTGCCAGCAGCTTCGGGCAGGGGGAGTATGGCTACACCTTC
V gene: TRBV4-3; CDR3 length: 13; clone size: NA; D gene: NA; J gene: TRBJ1-2; CDR3 protein: CASSHLSGGGYTF; CDR3 DNA: TGCGCCAGCAGCCACCTGAGCGGAGGCGGCTACACCTTC